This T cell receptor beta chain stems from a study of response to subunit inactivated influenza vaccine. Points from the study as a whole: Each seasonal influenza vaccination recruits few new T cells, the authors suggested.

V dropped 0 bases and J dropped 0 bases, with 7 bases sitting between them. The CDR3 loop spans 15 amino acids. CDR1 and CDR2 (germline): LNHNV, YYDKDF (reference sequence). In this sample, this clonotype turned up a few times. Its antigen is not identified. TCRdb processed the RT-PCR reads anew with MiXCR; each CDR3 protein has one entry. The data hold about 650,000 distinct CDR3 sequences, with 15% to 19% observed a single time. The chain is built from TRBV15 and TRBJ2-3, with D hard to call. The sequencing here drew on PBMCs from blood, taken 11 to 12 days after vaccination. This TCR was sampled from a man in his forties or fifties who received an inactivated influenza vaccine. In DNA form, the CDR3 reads TGTGCCACCAGCAGAGATAGCCAGAGCACAGATACGCAGTATTTT. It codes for CATSRDSQSTDTQYF.